This entry lists 31 T cell receptor beta chains sequenced from one sample in a study of T cell responses to AZD1222 COVID-19 vaccine. Some clones are missing from TCRdb's copy, which holds only in-frame ones; the method was immunoSEQ multiplex PCR. The data hold about 130,000 clones, with 88% observed a single time. Sequences were derived from peripheral blood, sampled on day 0 of AZD1222 vaccination. These receptors were collected from an adult in good health.

This sequence joins TRBV6-5 and TRBJ2-7, with TRBD2 identical over 13 bases. This CDR3 has 13 residues. The trim removed 6 bases at V and 12 bases at J, leaving 8 bases unmatched. Germline V gene lookup returns CDR1 MNHEY and CDR2 SVGAGI. This CDR3 reads CASSKGLAGTLYF. DNA of the CDR3: TGTGCCAGCAGCAAGGGACTAGCGGGGACCCTGTACTTC.

The chain links TRBV5-6 to TRBJ2-1, with TRBD2 matching over 11 bases. Germline trimming cut 4 bases from V and 5 bases from J; bases unmatched to any gene: 8. Germline V gene sequence: CDR1 SGHDT, CDR2 YYEEEE. This CDR3 spans 16 amino acids. The CDR3 nucleotides are TGTGCCAGCAGCCGGTTAGCGGGAGGGCCCAACAATGAGCAGTTCTTC. Encoded protein: CASSRLAGGPNNEQFF.

The chain uses TRBV29-1 and TRBJ2-5, with a weak D call TRBD1 (6 bases). Germline loops: CDR1 SQVTM, CDR2 ANQGSEA. The CDR3 runs 13 residues. V was clipped by 5 bases and J by 4 bases, with 14 bases between them. The CDR3 is CSVIQGNGETQYF. In DNA, the CDR3 is TGCAGCGTTATACAGGGAAATGGAGAGACCCAGTACTTC.

V is TRBV25-1 and J is TRBJ2-5; the D gene is possibly TRBD1 (5 bases). The CDR3 spans 14 residues. Trimming took off 1 base at V and 5 bases at J, with 11 bases between the two ends. Per the germline V gene, CDR1 is MGHDK and CDR2 is SYGVNS. The CDR3 DNA sequence: TGTGCCAGCAGTGAATCAGGGATGGGGGAGACCCAGTACTTC. Its protein is CASSESGMGETQYF. The variable domain in full, with the rest retrieved from reference TRBV25-1 and TRBJ2-5, is EADIYQTPRYLVIGTGKKITLECSQTMGHDKMYWYQQDPGMELHLIHYSYGVNSTEKGDLSSESTVSRIRTEHFPLTLESARPSHTSQYLCASSESGMGETQYFGPGTRLLVL.

J is TRBJ1-1 and V is TRBV4-3; D is possibly TRBD1 (6 bases). The germline V gene encodes CDR1 LGHNA and CDR2 YSLEER. V lost 0 bases and J lost 3, with 23 bases in between. This CDR3 spans 19 amino acids. The CDR3 coding sequence is TGCGCCAGCAGCCAAGAGGGCCTGACTTGGTACAGGGAGGACACTGAAGCTTTCTTT. It specifies CASSQEGLTWYREDTEAFF.

The J gene is TRBJ1-5, the V gene TRBV19, with 8 positions matching TRBD1. The CDR3 sequence is 16 residues long. Trimming removed 7 bases from V and 0 bases from J; junction bases left unmatched: 8. Germline assignment: CDR1 LNHDA and CDR2 SQIVND (reference sequence). CDR3 nucleotides: TGTGCCAGTAAACGGGACAGGACCTTTAGCAATCAGCCCCAGCATTTT. Translating gives CASKRDRTFSNQPQHF.

This chain uses TRBV7-3 with TRBJ2-7; 12 bases fit TRBD1. The CDR3 runs to 14 residues. The V segment lost 5 bases and the J segment 6 bases; nucleotides outside the gene matches: 5. Germline-derived CDR1 and CDR2 are SGHTA and FQGTGA. CDR3: CASSPGTGGLEQYF. CDR3 DNA: TGTGCCAGCAGCCCTGGGACAGGGGGCCTCGAGCAGTACTTC.

This clone was counted once. V usage is TRBV14 and J usage is TRBJ1-1; possible D gene TRBD1, 5 bases. Trimming left V 2 bases short and J 10 bases short, with 11 bases between. The CDR3 consists of 12 residues. In germline, CDR1 is SGHDN, CDR2 FVKESK. The CDR3 protein is CASSQSGGGAFF. CDR3 coding DNA: TGTGCCAGCAGCCAATCGGGTGGGGGAGCTTTCTTT.

The chain recombines TRBV19 with TRBJ2-1; 14 nucleotides match TRBD2. Trimming removed 1 base from V and 6 bases from J; junction bases left unmatched: 8. CDR3 size: 18 residues. Per germline, CDR1 LNHDA and CDR2 SQIVND (reference sequence). CDR3 sequence: CASSIGLAGGRRGNEQFF. CDR3 coding DNA: TGTGCCAGTAGTATAGGACTAGCGGGAGGGCGGAGGGGCAATGAGCAGTTCTTC.

Turning to this clone: Germline and junction disagree at one end, which may indicate a read error. The chain is built from TRBV7-9 and TRBJ1-2; D not resolved. There are 15 residues in the CDR3. Germline V CDR1 and CDR2: SEHNR, FQNEAQ (reference sequence). In DNA form, the CDR3 reads TGTGCCGGCAGCTTAGCAGAGAGGATTAACTATAGCTACACCTTC. Translating it yields CAGSLAERINYSYTF.

The V and J genes are TRBV6-4 and TRBJ1-1; 8 bases align to TRBD1. The CDR3 has 14 residues. V lost 8 bases and J lost 1; bases outside the gene matches: 6. Germline V gene lookup returns CDR1 MRHNA and CDR2 SNTAGT. The CDR3 bases are TGTGCCAGCCGAAGTGGGACAGGGAACACTGAAGCTTTCTTT. Its protein is CASRSGTGNTEAFF.

This chain uses TRBV6-5 with TRBJ2-2; TRBD2 matches at 14 bases. Germline V lookup: CDR1 MNHEY, CDR2 SVGAGI. V gave up 4 bases and J gave up 7 bases; unmatched junction bases: 5. This CDR3 region has 16 residues. As DNA, the CDR3 is TGTGCCAGCAGTTCGGGACTAGCGGGGGTTGGCGGGGAGCTGTTTTTT. Its protein product is CASSSGLAGVGGELFF.

This chain links TRBV30 with TRBJ1-1; D remains unclear. In germline, CDR1 is GTSNPN, CDR2 SVGIG (reference sequence). V lost 4 bases and J lost 1, with 13 bases in between. The CDR3 extends over 14 amino acids. The CDR3, as DNA: TGTGCCTGGATAGGGCGGATGGAGAACACTGAAGCTTTCTTT. The encoded protein is CAWIGRMENTEAFF.

This clone was detected only once. The gene calls are TRBV10-2 and TRBJ1-4; D is possibly TRBD1 (5 bases). V gave up 0 bases and J gave up 3 bases, with 11 bases separating them. Germline values: CDR1 WSHSY, CDR2 SAAADI. CDR3 length: 16 amino acids. Here the CDR3 DNA reads TGCGCCAGCAGTGAGTCGGTTGGGGCGGCTAATGAAAAACTGTTTTTT. Translating it yields CASSESVGAANEKLFF.

In this sample, this clone turned up once. The chain couples TRBV20-1 to TRBJ2-7, with TRBD1 identical over 8 bases. The V and J ends lost 4 bases and 4 bases, in that order; junction bases with no gene match: 9. Looked up from germline, CDR1 is DFQATT and CDR2 is SNEGSKA (reference sequence). This CDR3 is 14 amino acids long. The CDR3 loop is CSAIDRGKTYEQYF. For the CDR3, the DNA is TGCAGTGCTATTGACAGGGGCAAGACTTACGAGCAGTACTTC.

The CDR3: CASSRGQQETQYF. The CDR3 region has the DNA TGTGCCAGCTCACGCGGACAGCAAGAGACCCAGTACTTC. V and J are TRBV18 and TRBJ2-5, with a tentative D call TRBD1 (6 bases). Trimming left V 4 bases short and J 2 bases short, with 8 bases between. The germline gives CDR1 KGHSH, CDR2 LQKENI. CDR3 length: 13 amino acids.

The V call is TRBV12-5, the J call TRBJ1-3; D perhaps matches TRBD1 (6 bases). The germline gives CDR1 LGHNT, CDR2 FRNRAP. Trimming removed 2 bases from V and 2 bases from J, with 10 bases in between. The CDR3 has 15 amino acids. The CDR3 spells CASGLSTGTGNTIYF. The CDR3 DNA is TGTGCTAGTGGTTTGTCAACAGGGACTGGAAACACCATATATTTT.

The CDR3 bases are TGTGCCAGCAGTCAAGGTGGAGGCAATCAGCCCCAGCATTTT. Amino acid sequence: CASSQGGGNQPQHF. The genes are TRBV28 and TRBJ1-5; no clear D. This CDR3 spans 14 amino acids. CDR1 and CDR2 from the germline V gene are MDHEN and SYDVKM. The V and J ends lost 5 bases and 2 bases respectively, with 10 bases between them.

The genes are TRBV5-4 and TRBJ2-7, with D maybe TRBD2 (5 bases). Germline CDR1 and CDR2: SGHNT and YYREEE (reference sequence). The CDR3 covers 15 residues. V lost 1 base to trimming and J lost 1 base, with 12 bases between them. Here the CDR3 reads CASSLWEQVSYEQYF. The CDR3 DNA reads as TGTGCCAGCAGCTTGTGGGAGCAGGTTTCCTACGAGCAGTACTTC. Looking up the rest from reference TRBV5-4 and TRBJ2-7 gives the full variable domain: ETGVTQSPTHLIKTRGQQVTLRCSSQSGHNTVSWYQQALGQGPQFIFQYYREEENGRGNFPPRFSGLQFPNYSSELNVNALELDDSALYLCASSLWEQVSYEQYFGPGTRLTVT.

The gene calls are TRBV23-1 and TRBJ2-7; 7 nucleotides align to TRBD2. TRBV23-1 is treated as an ORF (open reading frame) with a function not yet certain. With V trimmed by 4 bases and J by 1 base, 4 bases remained unmatched. The CDR3 has 14 residues. CDR3 loop: CASSLTSESYEQYF. The CDR3 nucleotides are TGCGCCAGCAGTCTTACTAGCGAGTCCTACGAGCAGTACTTC.

The chain uses TRBV10-3 and TRBJ1-2, with 7 bases that match TRBD1. The J segment lost 0 bases and the V segment lost 7 bases, leaving 5 bases of the junction unmatched. From germline, CDR1 is ENHRY and CDR2 SYGVKD. The CDR3 is 14 residues long. The CDR3 DNA reads as TGTGCCATCACCCAGGGACAGACTAACTATGGCTACACCTTC. This gives the protein CAITQGQTNYGYTF.

The V and J genes are TRBV9 and TRBJ2-4; 8 nucleotides match TRBD1. CDR1 and CDR2 (germline): SGDLS, YYNGEE. The CDR3 runs to 14 residues. Trimming cost V 4 bases and J 4 bases; bases outside gene matches: 4. The CDR3 is CASSSGQEKNIQYF. In DNA form, the CDR3 reads TGTGCCAGCAGCTCGGGACAGGAGAAAAACATTCAGTACTTC.

The V call is TRBV5-4, the J call TRBJ2-2; TRBD1 matches 10 bases. Per the germline V gene, CDR1 is SGHNT and CDR2 is YYREEE (reference sequence). There are 16 residues in the CDR3. The trim removed 4 bases at V and 3 bases at J, leaving 6 bases unmatched. The CDR3, as DNA: TGTGCCAGCAGCGGGGGGACAGGGGCGTACACCGGGGAGCTGTTTTTT. This gives the protein CASSGGTGAYTGELFF.

The rearrangement links TRBV12-3 or TRBV12-4 to TRBJ1-1; D is unresolved. The CDR3 length is 13 residues. Trimming cost V 1 base and J 1 base, with 4 bases left between them. CDR3 residues: CASSLGENTEAFF. CDR3 sequence (DNA): TGTGCCAGCAGTTTAGGGGAGAACACTGAAGCTTTCTTT.

The V call is TRBV6-6, the J call TRBJ2-7; possible D gene TRBD1, 6 bases. This CDR3 spans 11 amino acids. V was shortened by 6 bases and J by 5 bases, with 8 bases between the two germline ends. Germline CDR1 is MNHNY and CDR2 is SVGAGI (reference sequence). The CDR3 sequence is CASSHRDEQYF. The DNA of the CDR3 is TGTGCCAGCAGCCACAGGGACGAGCAGTACTTC.

V gene TRBV7-9 combines with J gene TRBJ2-7; perhaps TRBD2 as D (5 bases). CDR1 is SEHNR and CDR2 is FQNEAQ in the germline V gene (reference sequence). This CDR3 spans 15 amino acids. V lost 4 bases and J 2 bases, leaving 15 bases between the germline ends. This chain's CDR3 is CASSSWELEPYEQYF. The CDR3 nucleotides are TGTGCCAGCAGCTCGTGGGAGCTGGAACCCTACGAGCAGTACTTC.

The chain joins TRBV5-1 to TRBJ2-3; 9 bases are a match to TRBD1. The CDR3 sequence is 14 residues long. Germline CDR1 reads SGHRS; CDR2 reads YFSETQ. The junction had 4 bases not matched to a gene; V was cut back by 4 bases and J by 4 bases. CDR3 amino acids: CASSPGQGADTQYF. DNA for the CDR3: TGCGCCAGCAGCCCGGGACAGGGCGCAGATACGCAGTATTTT.

The chain links TRBV30 to TRBJ1-1; 10 bases map to TRBD1. This CDR3 comprises 14 residues. The V gene end was trimmed by 2 bases and the J gene end by 11 bases; junction bases not matched to a gene: 11. Germline CDR1 GTSNPN, CDR2 SVGIG (reference sequence). The CDR3 DNA reads as TGTGCCTGGAGTAACTCCGGGACAGGGGATTTGGCTTTCTTT. This encodes CAWSNSGTGDLAFF. Using reference TRBV30 and TRBJ1-1 for the parts outside the CDR3, the full variable domain is SQTIHQWPATLVQPVGSPLSLECTVEGTSNPNLYWYRQAAGRGLQLLFYSVGIGQISSEVPQNLSASRPQDRQFILSSKKLLLSDSGFYLCAWSNSGTGDLAFFGQGTRLTVV.

This chain's CDR3 is CASSFPDRREQYF. DNA of the CDR3: TGTGCCAGCAGCTTTCCGGACAGGAGAGAGCAGTACTTC. This chain uses TRBV5-4 with TRBJ2-7, with TRBD1 matching 7 bases. With 2 bases clipped from V and 7 bases from J, the junction kept 6 bases outside the gene matches. Per germline, CDR1 SGHNT and CDR2 YYREEE (reference sequence). CDR3 size: 13 residues.

The chain combines TRBV5-4 with TRBJ2-5; 8 nucleotides align to TRBD2. The junction had 4 bases not matched to a gene; V was cut back by 4 bases and J by 2 bases. This CDR3 contains 14 residues. CDR1 SGHNT and CDR2 YYREEE come from the germline V gene (reference sequence). This chain's CDR3 is CASSRGTSQETQYF. CDR3 DNA sequence: TGTGCCAGCAGCCGCGGGACTAGTCAAGAGACCCAGTACTTC. The full variable domain, rest sourced from reference TRBV5-4 and TRBJ2-5, is ETGVTQSPTHLIKTRGQQVTLRCSSQSGHNTVSWYQQALGQGPQFIFQYYREEENGRGNFPPRFSGLQFPNYSSELNVNALELDDSALYLCASSRGTSQETQYFGPGTRLLVL.

This chain uses TRBV30 with TRBJ1-6; TRBD1 is a possible D gene (6 bases). Germline lookup yields CDR1 GTSNPN and CDR2 SVGIG (reference sequence). The CDR3 totals 11 residues. Trimming removed 3 bases from V and 14 bases from J, with 11 bases in between. In DNA form, the CDR3 reads TGTGCCTGGAGCGGGGGCAGGGCCCTCCACTTT. This translates into CAWSGGRALHF.